This is a list of T cell receptor beta chains from one sample in a study of OX40 agonist ivuxolimab in advanced cancers. Sequenced by immunoSEQ multiplex PCR; TCRdb stores in-frame clones only, minus some. The sample lists approximately 100,000 clones; 87% were seen once. The specimen comprised CD4+ or CD8+ T cells sorted from blood, sampled in a trial of the OX40 agonist ivuxolimab. These receptors were collected from an adult with an advanced solid tumor such as melanoma, head and neck, liver or kidney cancer. The CDR3 runs from the conserved cysteine through the conserved F or W. Each record gives: CDR3 length, V gene, clone size, J gene, D gene, CDR3 DNA, CDR3 protein. The D gene is left open where the match is weak. Where a row states a size, it is once, few, many or the class of an expanded clone; other rows omit it.

length: 16; V: TRBV5-1; size: medium-sized; J: TRBJ1-2; D: -; DNA: TGCGCCAGCAGCTTGGTGGACAACCCAGGGGTTGGTGGCTACACCTTC; CDR3: CASSLVDNPGVGGYTF
length: 14; V: TRBV7-3; size: -; J: TRBJ1-1; D: TRBD1; DNA: TGTGCCAGCAGCTTAGAAAGAGACAGGGCAGGAGCTTTCTTT; CDR3: CASSLERDRAGAFF
length: 15; V: TRBV5-8; size: -; J: TRBJ1-6; D: -; DNA: TGTGCCAGCACCTCGGGCTGGCGTCGCATTTCACCCCTCCACTTT; CDR3: CASTSGWRRISPLHF
length: 13; V: TRBV11-3; size: once; J: TRBJ1-1; D: -; DNA: TGTGCCAGCAGCTTAGATCCAGGCACTGAAGCTTTCTTT; CDR3: CASSLDPGTEAFF
length: 14; V: TRBV6-5; size: -; J: TRBJ1-2; D: -; DNA: TGTGCCAGCCGCCCGTCCGGATATCATGAGGGCTACACCTTC; CDR3: CASRPSGYHEGYTF
length: 16; V: TRBV6-6; size: -; J: TRBJ1-2; D: TRBD1; DNA: TGTGCCAGCAGCCAAGACAGGGGAATAAGTAACTATGGCTACACCTTC; CDR3: CASSQDRGISNYGYTF
length: 14; V: TRBV7-2; size: once; J: TRBJ1-3; D: -; DNA: TGTGCCAGCCTCTCTTCAGGACTAGTAAACACCATATATTTT; CDR3: CASLSSGLVNTIYF
length: 15; V: TRBV9; size: once; J: TRBJ1-2; D: -; DNA: TGTGCCAGCAGCGTACGGCCGGGGAAGGACTATGGCTACACCTTC; CDR3: CASSVRPGKDYGYTF
length: 17; V: TRBV28; size: -; J: TRBJ2-7; D: TRBD2; DNA: TGTGCCAGCAGTTTATGGTCTAGCGGGGGGGCCTCCTACGAGCAGTACTTC; CDR3: CASSLWSSGGASYEQYF
length: 14; V: TRBV10-3; size: -; J: TRBJ2-5; D: -; DNA: TGTGCCATCAGTACAGGGACCGGGGGAGAGACCCAGTACTTC; CDR3: CAISTGTGGETQYF
length: 12; V: TRBV5-1; size: -; J: TRBJ2-5; D: -; DNA: TGCGCCAGCAGCTTGTCGCAAGAGACCCAGTACTTC; CDR3: CASSLSQETQYF
length: 14; V: TRBV2; size: -; J: TRBJ2-2; D: -; DNA: TGTGCCAGCAAAAGACAGGTTAACACCGGGGAGCTGTTTTTT; CDR3: CASKRQVNTGELFF
length: 14; V: TRBV18; size: -; J: TRBJ1-1; D: -; DNA: TGTGCCAGCTCACCCTCCAGGGTGGACACTGAAGCTTTCTTT; CDR3: CASSPSRVDTEAFF
length: 16; V: TRBV5-1; size: -; J: TRBJ1-1; D: TRBD1; DNA: TGCGCCAGCAGCTTGGCTTGGACAGGGGTAAACACTGAAGCTTTCTTT; CDR3: CASSLAWTGVNTEAFF
length: 14; V: TRBV10-1; size: -; J: TRBJ2-1; D: -; DNA: TGCGCCAGCAGTGAGGGGGCCACCGCGAATGAGCAGTTCTTC; CDR3: CASSEGATANEQFF
length: 12; V: TRBV27; size: -; J: TRBJ1-5; D: -; DNA: TGTGCCAGCAGTTTTAGAGATCAGCCCCAGCATTTT; CDR3: CASSFRDQPQHF
length: 13; V: TRBV6-5; size: few; J: TRBJ1-5; D: -; DNA: TGTGCCAGCAGCCGCCTTAGCAATCAGCCCCAGCATTTT; CDR3: CASSRLSNQPQHF
length: 15; V: TRBV5-4; size: -; J: TRBJ2-5; D: TRBD2; DNA: TGTGCCAGCAGCTTGCGGACTAGTGGGGGGGGACTTCAGTACTTC; CDR3: CASSLRTSGGGLQYF
length: 16; V: TRBV9; size: -; J: TRBJ2-3; D: TRBD2; DNA: TGTGCCAGCAGCAACAGGCGCGGGGGGGCAACAGATACGCAGTATTTT; CDR3: CASSNRRGGATDTQYF
length: 13; V: TRBV6-5; size: -; J: TRBJ2-5; D: -; DNA: TGTGCCAGCAGTAGAACAGAAAAAGAGACCCAGTACTTC; CDR3: CASSRTEKETQYF
length: 16; V: TRBV28; size: -; J: TRBJ2-3; D: -; DNA: TGTGCCAGCACCGAGGGGGACAACCTCCGCACAGATACGCAGTATTTT; CDR3: CASTEGDNLRTDTQYF
length: 13; V: TRBV4-1; size: -; J: TRBJ2-5; D: -; DNA: TGCGCCAGCAGCCCAGGGGACCAAGAGACCCAGTACTTC; CDR3: CASSPGDQETQYF
length: 15; V: TRBV5-5; size: -; J: TRBJ2-2; D: -; DNA: TGTGCCAGCAGCTTGGGGGGGCAGCTCACCGGGGAGCTGTTTTTT; CDR3: CASSLGGQLTGELFF
length: 15; V: TRBV7-9; size: -; J: TRBJ2-3; D: -; DNA: TGTGCCAGCAGCTTAGCGGTCGATATGTCAGATACGCAGTATTTT; CDR3: CASSLAVDMSDTQYF
length: 18; V: TRBV5-1; size: -; J: TRBJ2-2; D: TRBD1; DNA: TGCGCCAGCAGCCGGACCGACAGGGGGCGTGCGAACACCGGGGAGCTGTTTTTT; CDR3: CASSRTDRGRANTGELFF
length: 13; V: TRBV7-3; size: few; J: TRBJ2-7; D: -; DNA: TGTGCCAGCAGCACCGGGACTTCCTACGAGCAGTACTTC; CDR3: CASSTGTSYEQYF
length: 14; V: TRBV7-8; size: -; J: TRBJ1-1; D: -; DNA: TGTGCCAGCAGTGTGGAGGGGCGTTACACTGAAGCTTTCTTT; CDR3: CASSVEGRYTEAFF
length: 14; V: TRBV5-1; size: -; J: TRBJ2-5; D: TRBD1; DNA: TGCGCCAGCAGCCCCGGACAGGGGGGAGAGACCCAGTACTTC; CDR3: CASSPGQGGETQYF
length: 16; V: TRBV18; size: -; J: TRBJ2-3; D: -; DNA: TGTGCCAGCTCACAACTAGTGGGGGGCTCCGAGTATACGCAGTATTTT; CDR3: CASSQLVGGSEYTQYF
length: 14; V: TRBV12-1; size: -; J: TRBJ1-1; D: -; DNA: TGTGCCAGCAGCGCTCGACAGTTAAAACCTGAAGCTTTCTTT; CDR3: CASSARQLKPEAFF
length: 13; V: TRBV7-3; size: once; J: TRBJ1-1; D: -; DNA: TGTGCCAGCAGCTTAACAACGAACACTGAAGCTTTCTTT; CDR3: CASSLTTNTEAFF
length: 14; V: TRBV6-5; size: -; J: TRBJ1-2; D: TRBD1; DNA: TGTGCCAGCAGTTCCCGGGACAGGGTGGATGGCTACACCTTC; CDR3: CASSSRDRVDGYTF
length: 16; V: TRBV18; size: -; J: TRBJ1-5; D: -; DNA: TGTGCCAGCTCACCACCTGGGGGGACGGTAGGCCAGCCCCAGCATTTT; CDR3: CASSPPGGTVGQPQHF
length: 15; V: TRBV29-1; size: -; J: TRBJ1-1; D: -; DNA: TGCAGCGTTGAAGATTGGGCTGCAGGGGCCCCTGAAGCTTTCTTT; CDR3: CSVEDWAAGAPEAFF
length: 11; V: TRBV2; size: -; J: TRBJ2-7; D: -; DNA: TGTGCCAGCAGTCGGCTGTACGAGCAGTACTTC; CDR3: CASSRLYEQYF
length: 13; V: TRBV5-1; size: once; J: TRBJ2-7; D: -; DNA: TGCGCCAGCAGCTTGGAGGGAACCTACGAGCAGTACTTC; CDR3: CASSLEGTYEQYF
length: 16; V: TRBV5-1; size: -; J: TRBJ1-5; D: -; DNA: TGCGCCAGCAGCAGGACCGGGACACAATTCAATCAGCCCCAGCATTTT; CDR3: CASSRTGTQFNQPQHF
length: 12; V: TRBV6-1; size: -; J: TRBJ2-5; D: -; DNA: TGTGCCAGCATGGCCAGGCAAGAGACCCAGTACTTC; CDR3: CASMARQETQYF
length: 12; V: TRBV5-4; size: -; J: TRBJ1-1; D: -; DNA: TGTGCCAGCAGCCTTGACAGGTTTGAAGCTTTCTTT; CDR3: CASSLDRFEAFF
length: 13; V: TRBV18; size: -; J: TRBJ2-5; D: -; DNA: TGTGCCAGCTCCCTCAAAGGGTTGGAGACCCAGTACTTC; CDR3: CASSLKGLETQYF
length: 16; V: TRBV5-1; size: -; J: TRBJ2-2; D: TRBD1; DNA: TGCGCCAGCAGCTTGCGGACAGGGGGCACCACCGGGGAGCTGTTTTTT; CDR3: CASSLRTGGTTGELFF
length: 14; V: TRBV11-2; size: -; J: TRBJ2-5; D: TRBD2; DNA: TGTGCCAGCAGCTTAGGGGGGGGGCAAGAGACCCAGTACTTC; CDR3: CASSLGGGQETQYF
length: 14; V: TRBV5-1; size: many; J: TRBJ1-5; D: TRBD1; DNA: TGCGCCAGCAGCTTGGGGCAGGGGGATCAGCCCCAGCATTTT; CDR3: CASSLGQGDQPQHF
length: 13; V: TRBV4-1; size: -; J: TRBJ1-2; D: -; DNA: TGCGCCAGCAGCGAAACAGCTAACTATGGCTACACCTTC; CDR3: CASSETANYGYTF
length: 15; V: TRBV5-4; size: -; J: TRBJ1-3; D: -; DNA: TGTGCCAGCTCCACGGGGGGTGACTCTGGAAACACCATATATTTT; CDR3: CASSTGGDSGNTIYF
length: 12; V: TRBV2; size: -; J: TRBJ1-4; D: -; DNA: TGTGCCAGCAGTGAATACGAAGAAAAACTGTTTTTT; CDR3: CASSEYEEKLFF
length: 18; V: TRBV28; size: -; J: TRBJ2-1; D: TRBD2; DNA: TGTGCCAGCAGAAAGGGACTAGCGGGGGGGCTAAACTACAATGAGCAGTTCTTC; CDR3: CASRKGLAGGLNYNEQFF
length: 15; V: TRBV7-3; size: -; J: TRBJ2-1; D: -; DNA: TGTGCCAGCAGCTTCCTAACTAGCTCCTACAATGAGCAGTTCTTC; CDR3: CASSFLTSSYNEQFF
length: 15; V: TRBV5-6; size: -; J: TRBJ2-7; D: TRBD2; DNA: TGTGCCAGCAGCTCCCTGGGGGGGGGAGACTACGAGCAGTACTTC; CDR3: CASSSLGGGDYEQYF
length: 14; V: TRBV6-5; size: -; J: TRBJ2-5; D: -; DNA: TGTGCCAGCAGTACGACAGGAAACCAAGAGACCCAGTACTTC; CDR3: CASSTTGNQETQYF
length: 13; V: TRBV11-2; size: -; J: TRBJ1-1; D: -; DNA: TGTGCCAGCAGGGGGCAGAGCTACACTGAAGCTTTCTTT; CDR3: CASRGQSYTEAFF
length: 14; V: TRBV5-1; size: -; J: TRBJ2-3; D: -; DNA: TGCGCCAGCAGCTTTGGGGGCCGAACAGATACGCAGTATTTT; CDR3: CASSFGGRTDTQYF
length: 16; V: TRBV19; size: -; J: TRBJ1-5; D: -; DNA: TGTGCCAGTAGTCCCAGGAACCACGATAGCAATCAGCCCCAGCATTTT; CDR3: CASSPRNHDSNQPQHF